This TCR beta chain was sequenced for a study of T cells in tumors after PD-1 blockade. Overall study: No patient had prior checkpoint blockade, systemic immunosuppression, or radiotherapy within 4 weeks. General study points: Some novel exhausted tumor clones appeared in pre-treatment blood, suggesting peripheral recruitment.

Points on this clone: The antigen is unknown.

Data came from immunoSEQ multiplex PCR; TCRdb stores just in-frame clones and leaves some out. The sample consists of some 60,000 clones, around four fifths of them appearing once. Tumor or blood genomic DNA was sequenced, with inputs of roughly 616 ng to 6,004 ng. The receptor's source is a human donor with basal cell carcinoma. The sample consisted of PBMCs, taken before anti-PD-1 treatment.

The CDR3 reads CASSLGLASGELFF. In DNA form, the CDR3 reads TGTGCCAGCAGCTTAGGACTAGCCAGCGGGGAGCTGTTTTTT. The V call is TRBV7-2, the J call TRBJ2-2, with 7 positions matching TRBD2. The CDR3 is made up of 14 amino acids. The germline gives CDR1 SGHTA, CDR2 FQGNSA. V gave up 1 base and J gave up 7 bases; unmatched junction bases: 3. The full variable domain, completed using reference TRBV7-2 and TRBJ2-2, is GAGVSQSPSNKVTEKGKDVELRCDPISGHTALYWYRQSLGQGLEFLIYFQGNSAPDKSGLPSDRFSAERTGGSVSTLTIQRTQQEDSAVYLCASSLGLASGELFFGEGSRLTVL.